The rows below give T cell receptor beta chains drawn from one sample of a study of Graves' ophthalmopathy and Graves' hyperthyroidism. TCRdb analysed the multiplex PCR reads with MiXCR anew, one entry per CDR3 protein. The sample has about 620,000 distinct CDR3 sequences, 22% seen once. The specimen was peripheral blood. All receptors derive from a woman aged 18-29 years with stable Graves' hyperthyroidism. Some clones in this sample may be carry-over from other donors' samples. The CDR3 runs from the conserved cysteine through the conserved F or W. Each record gives: V gene, D gene, J gene, CDR3 protein. The D gene is left open where the match is weak.

>TRBV9|-|TRBJ1-1
CASSVLGADTEAFF
>TRBV13|-|TRBJ1-2
CASSLRGASANYGYTF
>TRBV20-1|-|TRBJ1-2
CSAREGSRHGYTF
>TRBV12-3/TRBV12-4|TRBD1|TRBJ1-6
CASSPSGQGMPLHF
>TRBV7-2|-|TRBJ2-7
CASRPTNGGHEQYF
>TRBV6-2/TRBV6-3|-|TRBJ2-7
CASSYSASRYEQYF
>TRBV10-3|TRBD2|TRBJ2-2
CATLAGAGGELFF
>TRBV19|-|TRBJ2-7
CASSISPFGLYEQYF
>TRBV12-3/TRBV12-4|-|TRBJ1-2
CASSPSDSWLKSVGGYTF
>TRBV11-1|TRBD1|TRBJ1-2
CASSPTGTGGTYGYTF
>TRBV6-1|-|TRBJ1-5
CASSEGAENQPQHF
>TRBV6-5|-|TRBJ2-5
CASSIGGEETQYF
>TRBV20-1|-|TRBJ2-4
CSVGLGLKNIQYF
>TRBV12-3/TRBV12-4|-|TRBJ1-2
CASSSFGGNGYTF
>TRBV3-1|-|TRBJ2-7
CASSQERHMSYEQYF
>TRBV5-1|TRBD1|TRBJ1-1
CASSWGQAGTEAFF
>TRBV6-1|-|TRBJ2-2
CASSQTLSGSGELFF
>TRBV5-1|-|TRBJ1-6
CASSLDRVAPLHF
>TRBV19|-|TRBJ1-5
CASTWGYSNQPQHF
>TRBV13|TRBD1|TRBJ1-1
CASSYVEGARRSAGTEAFF
>TRBV2|-|TRBJ2-5
CASRNQGGVETQYF
>TRBV10-2|-|TRBJ1-5
CASSENGSNQPQHF
>TRBV6-1|-|TRBJ2-5
CASDRPGRQETQYF
>TRBV7-2|-|TRBJ2-4
CASSLGQGGDIQYF
>TRBV6-1|-|TRBJ1-3
CASSEQQRTIYF
>TRBV6-2/TRBV6-3|-|TRBJ1-6
CASSYTDSSYNSPLHF
>TRBV19|-|TRBJ1-1
CASSILQGSMNTEAFF
>TRBV12-3/TRBV12-4|-|TRBJ2-5
CASSSVETQYF
>TRBV12-3/TRBV12-4|TRBD1|TRBJ1-1
CASSSDRGTLTIF
>TRBV6-5|-|TRBJ2-7
CASSYSGGSAYEQYF
>TRBV27|TRBD1|TRBJ2-7
CASSSGQALYEQYF
>TRBV20-1|-|TRBJ2-5
CSARDDGGALETQYF
>TRBV11-1|TRBD1|TRBJ1-6
CASSLNRGLNSPLHF
>TRBV10-3|-|TRBJ2-7
CAISVTGDPSYEQYF
>TRBV28|-|TRBJ2-2
CASSLVRAGTGELFF
>TRBV20-1|TRBD2|TRBJ2-5
CSARDVRASGQETQYF
>TRBV15|TRBD1|TRBJ2-7
CATSRGQGATYEQYF
>TRBV20-1|-|TRBJ2-2
CSASGGGAGTGELFF
>TRBV3-1|TRBD2|TRBJ2-7
CASKLRAGEYEQYF
>TRBV6-1|-|TRBJ1-1
CASGRERYTEAFF
>TRBV12-3/TRBV12-4|-|TRBJ1-1
CASSFWEGDTEAFF
>TRBV28|-|TRBJ1-5
CASSYQGSNQPQHF
>TRBV7-9|-|TRBJ2-2
CASSQGSEGELFF
>TRBV28|TRBD2|TRBJ2-2
CASSLAGGPNTGELFF
>TRBV30|-|TRBJ1-1
CAWIGGLVNTEACF
>TRBV5-1|TRBD1|TRBJ2-7
CASSLAGTANYEQYF
>TRBV5-5|-|TRBJ1-2
CASSLAGRGNYGYTF
>TRBV6-1|-|TRBJ2-5
CASSPLRRLQETQYF
>TRBV11-2|TRBD2|TRBJ2-7
CASRGLDYEQYF
>TRBV5-1|-|TRBJ2-5
CASRQIETQYF
>TRBV4-1|-|TRBJ1-3
CASSPDPGLGSGNTIYF
>TRBV7-2|-|TRBJ1-2
CASSLLDRRGYTF
>TRBV6-2/TRBV6-3|-|TRBJ1-5
CASSSPKGRGDQPQHF
>TRBV19|TRBD1|TRBJ2-2
CASSTTGGANGIGELFF